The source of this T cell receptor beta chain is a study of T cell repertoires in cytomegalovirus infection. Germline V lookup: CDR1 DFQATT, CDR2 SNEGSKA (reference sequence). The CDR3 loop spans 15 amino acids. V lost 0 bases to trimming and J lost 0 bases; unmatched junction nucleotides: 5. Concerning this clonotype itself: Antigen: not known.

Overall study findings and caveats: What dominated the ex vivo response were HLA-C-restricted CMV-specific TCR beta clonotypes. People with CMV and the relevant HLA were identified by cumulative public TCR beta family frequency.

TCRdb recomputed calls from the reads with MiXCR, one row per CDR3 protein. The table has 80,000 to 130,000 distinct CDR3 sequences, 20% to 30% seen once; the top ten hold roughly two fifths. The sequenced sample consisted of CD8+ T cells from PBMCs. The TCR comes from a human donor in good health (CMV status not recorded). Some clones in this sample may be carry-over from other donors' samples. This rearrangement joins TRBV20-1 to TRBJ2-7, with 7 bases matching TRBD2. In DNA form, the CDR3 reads TGCAGTGCTAGAGACGGGACTACCGACTCCTACGAGCAGTACTTC. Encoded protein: CSARDGTTDSYEQYF.